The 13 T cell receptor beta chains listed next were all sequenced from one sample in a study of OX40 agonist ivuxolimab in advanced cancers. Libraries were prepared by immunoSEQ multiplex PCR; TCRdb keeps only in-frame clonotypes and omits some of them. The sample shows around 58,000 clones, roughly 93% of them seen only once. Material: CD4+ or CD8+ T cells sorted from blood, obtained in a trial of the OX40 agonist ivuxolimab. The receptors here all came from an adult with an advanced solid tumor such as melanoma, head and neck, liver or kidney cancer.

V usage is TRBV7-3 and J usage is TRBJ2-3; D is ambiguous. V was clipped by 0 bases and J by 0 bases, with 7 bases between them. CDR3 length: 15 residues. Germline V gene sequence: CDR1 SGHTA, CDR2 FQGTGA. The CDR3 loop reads CASSLTGFSTDTQYF. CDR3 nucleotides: TGTGCCAGCAGCTTAACTGGTTTTAGCACAGATACGCAGTATTTT. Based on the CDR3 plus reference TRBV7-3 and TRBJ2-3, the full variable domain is GAGVSQTPSNKVTEKGKYVELRCDPISGHTALYWYRQSLGQGPEFLIYFQGTGAADDSGLPNDRFFAVRPEGSVSTLKIQRTERGDSAVYLCASSLTGFSTDTQYFGPGTRLTVL.

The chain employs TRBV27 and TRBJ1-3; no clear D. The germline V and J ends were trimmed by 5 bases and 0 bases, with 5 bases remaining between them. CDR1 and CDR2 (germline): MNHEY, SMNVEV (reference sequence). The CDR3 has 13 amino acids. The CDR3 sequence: CASSLYSGNTIYF. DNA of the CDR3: TGTGCCAGCAGTCTTTACTCTGGAAACACCATATATTTT.

The CDR3: CASSLLVAGDEQYF. Here the CDR3 DNA reads TGTGCCAGCAGCTTATTAGTAGCGGGAGACGAGCAGTACTTC. This chain connects TRBV5-6 to TRBJ2-7, with TRBD2 matching over 9 bases. V was pared by 2 bases and J by 5 bases, with 5 bases of the junction left unmatched. CDR1 is SGHDT and CDR2 is YYEEEE in the germline V gene. CDR3 length: 14 amino acids.

DNA of the CDR3: TGTGCCAGCAGTTTGGGGGGAAGCGAGCAGTACTTC. It yields the protein CASSLGGSEQYF. The chain links TRBV27 to TRBJ2-7, with a weak D call TRBD2 (6 bases). The germline V gene has CDR1 MNHEY and CDR2 SMNVEV (reference sequence). V lost 3 bases and J lost 6, with 9 bases in between. This CDR3 is built from 12 residues.

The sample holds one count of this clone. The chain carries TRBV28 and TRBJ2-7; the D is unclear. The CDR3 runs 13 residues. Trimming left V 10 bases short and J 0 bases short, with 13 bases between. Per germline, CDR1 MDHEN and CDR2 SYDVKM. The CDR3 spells CATRSFSSYEQYF. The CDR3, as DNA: TGTGCCACTCGGTCCTTTAGCTCCTACGAGCAGTACTTC.

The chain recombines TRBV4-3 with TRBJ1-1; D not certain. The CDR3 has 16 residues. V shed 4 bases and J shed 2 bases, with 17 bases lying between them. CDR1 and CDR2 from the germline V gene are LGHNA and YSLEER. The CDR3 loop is CASSRARLTGNTEAFF. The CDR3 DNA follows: TGCGCCAGCAGCCGAGCGAGGTTGACGGGAAACACTGAAGCTTTCTTT.

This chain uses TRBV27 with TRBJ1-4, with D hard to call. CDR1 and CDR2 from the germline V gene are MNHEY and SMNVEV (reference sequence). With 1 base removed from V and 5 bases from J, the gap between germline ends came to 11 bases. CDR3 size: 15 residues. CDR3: CASSLFGPENEKLFF. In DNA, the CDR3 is TGTGCCAGCAGTTTATTCGGACCAGAAAATGAAAAACTGTTTTTT.

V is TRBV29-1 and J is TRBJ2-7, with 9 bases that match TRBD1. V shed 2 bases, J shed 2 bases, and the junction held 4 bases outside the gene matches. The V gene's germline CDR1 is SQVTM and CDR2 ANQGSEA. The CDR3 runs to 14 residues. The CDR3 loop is CSVESGTGPYEQYF. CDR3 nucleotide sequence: TGCAGCGTTGAATCGGGGACAGGGCCCTACGAGCAGTACTTC.

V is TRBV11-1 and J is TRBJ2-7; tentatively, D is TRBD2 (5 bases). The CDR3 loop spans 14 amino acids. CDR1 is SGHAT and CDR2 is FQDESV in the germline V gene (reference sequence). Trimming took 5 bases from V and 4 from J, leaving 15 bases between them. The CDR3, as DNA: TGTGCCAGCAGCACCCGTGGCGGGCTTTACGAGCAGTACTTC. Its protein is CASSTRGGLYEQYF.

The CDR3 region is CSVVEGQSSGANVLTF. CDR3 nucleotide sequence: TGCAGCGTTGTTGAGGGCCAGAGCTCTGGGGCCAACGTCCTGACTTTC. The chain uses TRBV29-1 and TRBJ2-6; D is possibly TRBD2 (5 bases). Between the trimmed V and J ends, which lost 4 bases and 0 bases, there was a span of 13 bases. CDR1 SQVTM and CDR2 ANQGSEA come from the germline V gene. The CDR3 is 16 residues long.

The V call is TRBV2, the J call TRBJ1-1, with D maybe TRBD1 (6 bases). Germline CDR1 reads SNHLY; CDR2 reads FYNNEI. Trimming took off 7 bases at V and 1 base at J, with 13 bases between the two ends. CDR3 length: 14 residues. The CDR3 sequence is CASNAGGWNTEAFF. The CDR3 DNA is TGTGCCAGCAACGCGGGGGGCTGGAACACTGAAGCTTTCTTT. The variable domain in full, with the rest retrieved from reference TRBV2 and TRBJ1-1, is EPEVTQTPSHQVTQMGQEVILRCVPISNHLYFYWYRQILGQKVEFLVSFYNNEISEKSEIFDDQFSVERPDGSNFTLKIRSTKLEDSAMYFCASNAGGWNTEAFFGQGTRLTVV.

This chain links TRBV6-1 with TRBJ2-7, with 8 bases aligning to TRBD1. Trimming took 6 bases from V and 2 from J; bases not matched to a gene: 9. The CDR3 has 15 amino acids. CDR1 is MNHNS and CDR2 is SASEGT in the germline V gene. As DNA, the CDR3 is TGTGCCAGCAGGACCGGACAGGGCCCACCCTACGAGCAGTACTTC. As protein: CASRTGQGPPYEQYF.

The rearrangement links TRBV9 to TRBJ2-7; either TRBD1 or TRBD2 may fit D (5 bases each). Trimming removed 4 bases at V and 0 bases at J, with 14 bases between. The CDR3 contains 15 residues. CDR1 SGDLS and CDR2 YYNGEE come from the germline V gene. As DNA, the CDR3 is TGTGCCAGCAGCCCCCGGGACCCGAGCTCCTACGAGCAGTACTTC. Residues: CASSPRDPSSYEQYF.